This T cell receptor (beta chain) is from a study of blood T cells in healthy people across ages. The study's findings and limits: Any changes in expanded clonotypes were possibly confounded, as donor CMV status remained unknown.

Germline V gives CDR1 GTSNPN, CDR2 SVGIG (reference sequence). The CDR3 is made up of 12 amino acids. With a J-beta primer mix and a sample-barcoded 5' primer, a second PCR ran roughly 6 to 11 cycles. One entry per CDR3 protein, called by TCRdb with MiXCR from the 5' RACE reads. Of about 780,000 distinct CDR3 sequences listed, roughly 25% were seen once; the top ten hold about 2.9%. About this clonotype itself: Its specificity is unknown.

The sample was also reused in another study, on T cells of mothers and their children. That source notes: Sample barcodes and 2-4 random nucleotides were added by the M1S primer of the second PCR.

The genes are TRBV30 and TRBJ2-5; TRBD2 aligns across 8 bases. The J call may be incorrect, as the DNA end agrees better with TRBJ2-7. Material for sequencing was blood. This sequence originates from a boy younger than 18 in good health. CDR3 sequence reads: CAWSGGASEQYF. Written as DNA, the CDR3 is TGTGCCTGGAGCGGGGGGGCCAGCGAGCAGTACTTC.